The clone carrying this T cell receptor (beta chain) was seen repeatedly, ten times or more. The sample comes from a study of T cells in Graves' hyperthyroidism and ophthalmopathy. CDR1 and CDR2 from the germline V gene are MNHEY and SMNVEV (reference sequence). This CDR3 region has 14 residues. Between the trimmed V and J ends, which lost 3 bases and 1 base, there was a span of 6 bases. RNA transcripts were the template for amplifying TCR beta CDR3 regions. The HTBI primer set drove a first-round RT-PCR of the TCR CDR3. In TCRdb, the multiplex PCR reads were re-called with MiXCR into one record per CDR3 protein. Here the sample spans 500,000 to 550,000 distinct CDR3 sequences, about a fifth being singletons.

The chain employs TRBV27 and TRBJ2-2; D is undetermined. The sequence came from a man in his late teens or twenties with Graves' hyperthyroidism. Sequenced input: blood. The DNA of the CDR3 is TGTGCCAGCAGTTTCGGTTTGAACACCGGGGAGCTGTTTTTT. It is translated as CASSFGLNTGELFF.